This T cell receptor (beta chain) was found in a study of shared clonotypes between healthy human individuals. On the study more broadly: Each donor had three CD4 naive, three CD4 memory, two CD8 naive and one CD8 memory plate. The study, taken as a whole, reports: Sharing across four donors was highest in naive CD4 (around 5%) and lowest in memory CD8 (around 0.4%).

The table came from immunoSEQ multiplex PCR; TCRdb's copy has only in-frame clones and leaves some out. Seen here are approximately 1,500,000 clones, over 95% observed once, and the top ten hold roughly 1.1%. With respect to this clone: Antigen unknown.

The CDR3 sequence is 14 residues long. The V and J ends lost 2 bases and 5 bases, in that order; junction bases with no gene match: 6. Germline V gene sequence: CDR1 SGDLS, CDR2 YYNGEE. The sequence came from a man aged 25-45 years in good health. Sequences were obtained from naive CD4+ T cells sorted from blood. Subset described: CD45RA+ positively selected. The chain has TRBV9 and TRBJ2-5; 7 bases are shared with TRBD2. The CDR3 DNA reads TGTGCCAGCAGCGTCTCCGGGAGGTATGAGACCCAGTACTTC. Protein sequence: CASSVSGRYETQYF.